The T cell receptor (beta chain) under discussion was sequenced for a study of Tregs in tolerant kidney transplant recipients. Broader study findings: Tolerant patients' donor-specific Tregs expanded beyond overall Tregs, suggesting antigen-driven growth. The small number of patients limits these findings pending further validation. Activated donor B cell expansion appeared to reveal the most relevant donor-specific TCRbeta repertoire.

As to this clone: Its antigen is not known.

CD4+CD25+CD127- Tregs, CD4+CD25- non-Tregs, CD4 and CD8 cells were sorted. The CDR3 has 13 residues. The germline CDR1 and CDR2 sequences are GTSNPN and SVGIG (reference sequence). V lost 0 bases, J lost 5 bases, and 10 bases lay in between. Sequencing was performed with immunoSEQ multiplex PCR; in TCRdb, only in-frame clones are kept and a portion is missing. The profile shows approximately 66,000 clones, over 75% of them singletons. The sample in question was Tregs from blood, obtained before the transplant. This sequence joins TRBV30 and TRBJ1-1; D not resolved. The sequence was collected from a human donor who received a combined kidney and bone marrow transplant. The CDR3 sequence is CAWSVRGGTEAFF. The CDR3 bases are TGTGCCTGGAGTGTACGAGGCGGTACTGAAGCTTTCTTT.